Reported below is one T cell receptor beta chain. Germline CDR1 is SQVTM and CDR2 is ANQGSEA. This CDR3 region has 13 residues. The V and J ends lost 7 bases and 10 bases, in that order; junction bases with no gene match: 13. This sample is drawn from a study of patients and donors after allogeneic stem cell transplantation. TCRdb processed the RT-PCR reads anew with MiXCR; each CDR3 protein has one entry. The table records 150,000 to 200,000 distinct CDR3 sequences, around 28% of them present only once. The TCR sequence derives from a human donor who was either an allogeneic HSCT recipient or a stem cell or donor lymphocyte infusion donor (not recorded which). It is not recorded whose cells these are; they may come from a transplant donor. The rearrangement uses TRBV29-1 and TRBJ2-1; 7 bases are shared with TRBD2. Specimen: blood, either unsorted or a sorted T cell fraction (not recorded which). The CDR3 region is CSGGRDYLPEQFF. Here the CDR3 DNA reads TGCAGCGGTGGCCGGGACTACCTTCCGGAGCAGTTCTTC.